This T cell receptor beta chain derives from a study of technical replicates of blood from a handful of donors (dated by TCRdb to the late 2010s). The library was obtained by the immunoSEQ multiplex PCR assay. Drawn from immuneACCESS, this table holds only the in-frame rearrangements with V and J called that TCRdb kept. Clones are partly lost; checked studies trace under half to an unresolved V gene and leave the rest unexplained. Present in this sample are some 70,000 clones, about 97% of which were seen just once. The ten largest clones take up more than 0.25% of the sample. Clipping removes 5 bases from V and 2 bases from J, with 10 as the unmatched junction base count. Including cysteine and phenylalanine, the CDR3 has 16 amino acids. Left in the record is the CDR3 DNA by itself, 48 bases read in frame from the first base. According to the germline V gene, CDR1 reads SGHTA and CDR2 reads FQGTGA.

As for this clone: Its recognized antigen is unknown. No base qualities exist here, and no much larger clone lies one base off it.

The rearranged segments are TRBV7-3 and TRBJ2-3; the junction holds 7 bases that match TRBD2. The sequenced material came from T cells isolated from PBMCs. This receptor was taken from a human donor in good health. The DNA sequence reads TGTGCCAGCAGCCTTCAATATCTAGCGGACACAGATACGCAGTATTTT. It codes for CASSLQYLADTDTQYF.